The 2 T cell receptor beta chains below all came from one sample that was sequenced in a study of identical twins. TCRdb re-derived calls from the 5' RACE reads in MiXCR, one entry per CDR3 protein. The profile covers roughly 770,000 distinct CDR3 sequences, with around a sixth appearing a single time and 13% taken by the ten largest. In addition, the sample was reused for a study of T cells expressing NK-cell markers.

Sequenced material: PBMCs. The source is a woman aged 18-29 years in good health.

This sequence joins TRBV3-1 and TRBJ2-7; D not certain. The CDR3 sequence is 18 residues long. Germline-derived CDR1 and CDR2 are LGHDT and YNNKEL (reference sequence). V was trimmed by 2 bases and J by 3 bases, leaving 23 bases between them. In DNA form, the CDR3 reads TGTGCCAGCAGCCAACGGGCCGGGCGGAGCATACCCCACTACGAGCAGTACTTC. Translated, it gives CASSQRAGRSIPHYEQYF.

This clonotype has a handful of counts. The rearrangement uses TRBV12-3 or TRBV12-4 and TRBJ2-3, with a weak D call TRBD2 (7 bases). The V gene lost 4 bases and the J gene lost 3 bases, with 17 bases spanning the gap. CDR3 size: 16 residues. CDR3 bases: TGTGCCAGCAGTTCCTCTAGGGGGGGAAGGACAGATACGCAGTATTTT. Translation: CASSSSRGGRTDTQYF.